This entry concerns a single TCR beta chain. Its antigen is undetermined. This entry belongs to a study of shared clonotypes between healthy human individuals. Whole-study context: The donor group consisted of a couple of women and a few men, aged 18 to 49. The study, taken as a whole, reports: It was anticipated that sequencing depth would influence how many clonotypes donors shared.

Trimming left V 1 base short and J 2 bases short, with 9 bases between. CDR3 size: 15 residues. Germline V lookup: CDR1 SGHTA, CDR2 FQGNSA. Donors comprised only Caucasian adults living in Nashville, Tennessee. The unsorted samples took tens of millions of PBMCs to get genomic DNA. Only in-frame clones appear in the TCRdb table, and some are missing; sequencing was by immunoSEQ multiplex PCR. The sample contains about half a million clones, 79% of which appear only once. The sequenced sample was PBMCs. The rearrangement joins TRBV7-2 to TRBJ2-1, with D perhaps TRBD2 (6 bases). The receptor was derived from a middle-aged woman in good health. Some clones in this sample may be carry-over from other donors' samples. Here the CDR3 reads CASSLDTGAYNEQFF. The CDR3 DNA reads TGTGCCAGCAGCTTAGACACGGGGGCCTACAATGAGCAGTTCTTC.